The clone carrying this TCR beta chain was counted between two and nine times. The antigen is unknown. Germline CDR1 SNHLY, CDR2 FYNNEI. V lost 6 bases to trimming and J lost 4 bases; unmatched junction nucleotides: 8. The CDR3 runs 15 residues. This sample was taken from a study of CD8+CD57+ T cells in acquired aplastic anemia. Study at large: Sorted cells (CD4+ and CD8+) yielded DNA amounts that averaged around 3.1 ug. Overall study findings and caveats: Researchers report that around 31 CD8+ CDR3 sequences appeared in both patients and controls.

Genomic DNA provided the template from which TCR beta VDJ and CDR3 profiles were obtained. In TCRdb, the reads were re-called with MiXCR into one record per CDR3 protein. The data contain 95,000 to 120,000 distinct CDR3 sequences, approximately 49% of them singletons. This clonotype was obtained from a human donor in good health, serving as a control. The chain is built from TRBV2 and TRBJ2-5; TRBD2 matches at 10 bases. Sequencing used sorted CD4+, CD8+, or CD8+CD57+ T cells (not recorded which) from PBMCs. The chain's CDR3 is CASRRPAGGPETQYF. The CDR3 coding sequence is TGTGCCAGCAGGAGGCCAGCGGGGGGGCCAGAGACCCAGTACTTC.